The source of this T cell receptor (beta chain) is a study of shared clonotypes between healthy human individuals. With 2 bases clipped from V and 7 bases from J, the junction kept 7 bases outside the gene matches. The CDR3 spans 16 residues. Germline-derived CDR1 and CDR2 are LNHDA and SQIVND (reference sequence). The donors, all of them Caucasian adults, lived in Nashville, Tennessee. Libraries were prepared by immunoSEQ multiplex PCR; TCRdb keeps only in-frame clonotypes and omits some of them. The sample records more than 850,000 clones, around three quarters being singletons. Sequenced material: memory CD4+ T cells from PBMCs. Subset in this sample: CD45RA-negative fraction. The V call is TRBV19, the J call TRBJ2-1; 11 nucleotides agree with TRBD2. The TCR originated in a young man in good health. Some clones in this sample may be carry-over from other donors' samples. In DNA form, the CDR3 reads TGTGCCAGTAGTATAACTCCTAGCGGGGGGTGGAATGAGCAGTTCTTC. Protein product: CASSITPSGGWNEQFF.